These T cell receptor beta chains were read from a single sample in a study of radiotherapy plus CTLA-4 blockade in lung cancer. Clones were sequenced by immunoSEQ multiplex PCR, and TCRdb holds only the in-frame ones, with some missing. In the table there are around 90,000 clones, about 85% of which are singletons. Sample: peripheral blood, taken from a patient treated with radiotherapy plus ipilimumab. The source is a human donor with non-small cell lung cancer that progressed on radiotherapy plus ipilimumab. Each CDR3 is given with its conserved first and last residue. The D gene is left open where the match is weak. Some rows have no size entry. The others give once, few or many, or a class for an expanded clone.

size	D	V	J	CDR3	DNA
-	TRBD1	TRBV6-1	TRBJ1-2	CASSENRGTRGGQGYTF	TGTGCCAGCAGTGAAAACAGGGGTACAAGGGGTGGGCAGGGCTACACCTTC
-	-	TRBV5-1	TRBJ2-2	CASSLPGAANTGELFF	TGCGCCAGCAGCCTCCCCGGGGCAGCGAACACCGGGGAGCTGTTTTTT
-	-	TRBV7-2	TRBJ2-3	CASSLAFGTDTQYF	TGTGCCAGCAGCTTAGCGTTCGGCACAGATACGCAGTATTTT
-	-	TRBV27	TRBJ1-1	CASSSRGGQNTEAFF	TGTGCCAGCAGTTCTCGAGGGGGGCAGAACACTGAAGCTTTCTTT
-	-	TRBV20-1	TRBJ2-3	CSASIGDTQYF	TGCAGTGCTAGCATTGGAGATACGCAGTATTTT
-	-	TRBV11-2	TRBJ1-4	CASSSTLNEKLFF	TGTGCCAGCAGCTCGACCCTTAATGAAAAACTGTTTTTT
-	-	TRBV4-1	TRBJ2-7	CASSQVRDEQYF	TGCGCCAGCAGCCAAGTCAGGGACGAGCAGTACTTC
-	-	TRBV5-1	TRBJ1-2	CASRPGQTSYGYTF	TGCGCCAGCCGCCCCGGACAAACTTCCTATGGCTACACCTTC
-	TRBD1	TRBV5-6	TRBJ1-2	CASSPGTGGLYGYTF	TGTGCCAGCAGCCCGGGGACAGGGGGGTTATATGGCTACACCTTC
-	-	TRBV30	TRBJ2-7	CACLAARTYEQYF	TGTGCCTGTTTAGCGGCGCGGACTTACGAGCAGTACTTC
-	-	TRBV15	TRBJ1-5	CATSRPGPPRDNQPQHF	TGTGCCACCAGCCGTCCGGGTCCTCCTAGGGATAATCAGCCCCAGCATTTT
few	TRBD1	TRBV28	TRBJ1-4	CATVQGLRTNEKLFF	TGTGCCACCGTACAGGGGTTGAGAACTAATGAAAAACTGTTTTTT
-	-	TRBV7-9	TRBJ1-5	CASSSGLQPQHF	TGTGCCAGCAGCTCCGGACTTCAGCCCCAGCATTTT
few	-	TRBV7-9	TRBJ1-5	CASSLGSGSNQPQHF	TGTGCCAGCAGCTTAGGCTCAGGTAGCAATCAGCCCCAGCATTTT
-	-	TRBV2	TRBJ1-5	CASSDSGYQPQHF	TGTGCCAGCAGTGATTCAGGGTATCAGCCCCAGCATTTT
-	TRBD1	TRBV28	TRBJ1-2	CAGGTGDYGYTF	TGTGCCGGGGGGACAGGGGACTATGGCTACACCTTC
few	TRBD1	TRBV28	TRBJ1-1	CASSLRTGTRNRGTEAFF	TGTGCCAGCAGTTTGAGGACAGGGACTCGAAATCGGGGCACTGAAGCTTTCTTT
-	TRBD1	TRBV7-9	TRBJ1-4	CAIAPGQGEKLFF	TGTGCCATCGCGCCGGGACAGGGCGAAAAACTGTTTTTT
-	TRBD1	TRBV16	TRBJ1-2	CASSQSGTDLYGYTF	TGTGCCAGCAGCCAATCGGGGACAGATCTCTATGGCTACACCTTC
-	-	TRBV7-9	TRBJ2-7	CASSGLHSYEQYF	TGTGCCAGTTCGGGACTGCACTCCTACGAGCAGTACTTC
-	-	TRBV2	TRBJ2-5	CANQEQLQETQYF	TGTGCCAACCAGGAACAGCTCCAAGAGACCCAGTACTTC
-	-	TRBV6-6	TRBJ1-2	CASSLVQVGQGYTF	TGTGCCAGCAGCCTCGTACAGGTGGGGCAGGGCTACACCTTC
-	TRBD1	TRBV5-5	TRBJ2-2	CASSRSGQGATAGELFF	TGTGCCAGCAGCCGGAGTGGACAGGGGGCGACTGCCGGGGAGCTGTTTTTT
-	-	TRBV10-3	TRBJ1-5	CATRPGAGNQPQHF	TGTGCCACCAGGCCAGGGGCTGGCAATCAGCCCCAGCATTTT
-	-	TRBV5-1	TRBJ1-1	CASSLVGGDTTEAFF	TGCGCCAGCAGCTTGGTTGGGGGCGACACGACTGAAGCTTTCTTT